The 7 T cell receptor beta chains presented below share a single source sample, sequenced in a study of T cell responses to AZD1222 COVID-19 vaccine. The table came from immunoSEQ multiplex PCR; TCRdb's copy has only in-frame clones and leaves some out. Of approximately 150,000 clones listed, 80% to 95% are singletons. The sample in question was peripheral blood, obtained on day 0 of AZD1222 vaccination. These receptor sequences come from an adult in good health.

The chain uses TRBV18 and TRBJ1-5, with 8 bases aligning to TRBD1. The trim removed 4 bases at V and 1 base at J, leaving 3 bases unmatched. Per the germline V gene, CDR1 is KGHSH and CDR2 is LQKENI. The CDR3 sequence is 15 residues long. Written as DNA, the CDR3 is TGTGCCAGCTCACTGACAGGGGTGAGCAATCAGCCCCAGCATTTT. Protein: CASSLTGVSNQPQHF.

V gene TRBV4-3 combines with J gene TRBJ1-4, with 7 positions matching TRBD1. Germline CDR1 reads LGHNA; CDR2 reads YSLEER. With V trimmed by 3 bases and J by 1 base, 5 bases remained unmatched. CDR3 length: 16 amino acids. The CDR3 protein is CASSQTGTRTNEKLFF. The CDR3, as DNA: TGCGCCAGCAGCCAGACAGGGACCAGAACTAATGAAAAACTGTTTTTT.

The chain links TRBV27 to TRBJ1-2, with unresolved D. Germline V gene data show CDR1 as MNHEY and CDR2 as SMNVEV (reference sequence). Deletions cut 3 bases from V and 3 bases from J, with 8 bases between. This CDR3 comprises 13 residues. Here the CDR3 reads CASSFGLDYGYTF. CDR3 coding DNA: TGTGCCAGCAGTTTCGGATTGGACTATGGCTACACCTTC.

V usage is TRBV11-2 and J usage is TRBJ2-7, with D perhaps matching TRBD1 (5 bases). The germline gives CDR1 SGHAT, CDR2 FQNNGV. The V and J ends lost 5 bases and 1 base respectively, with 6 bases between them. The CDR3 has 12 amino acids. The CDR3: CASSGQSYEQYF. The CDR3 nucleotides are TGTGCCAGCAGCGGACAATCCTACGAGCAGTACTTC.

This clone occurred a few times. The genes are TRBV11-3 and TRBJ2-1; TRBD2 agrees at 9 bases. Trimming at V came to 1 base and at J to 7 bases, leaving 8 bases not matched to a gene. In germline, CDR1 is SGHNT, CDR2 YENEEA. There are 16 residues in the CDR3. The CDR3 spells CASSLGGGRAGNEQFF. The CDR3 DNA reads as TGTGCCAGCAGCTTAGGGGGCGGGAGGGCCGGAAATGAGCAGTTCTTC.

The chain is built from TRBV2 and TRBJ1-1, with D maybe TRBD1 (5 bases). There are 12 residues in the CDR3. Germline values: CDR1 SNHLY, CDR2 FYNNEI. V was trimmed by 11 bases and J by 8 bases, leaving 18 bases between them. CDR3 sequence reads: CASKWVRDEAFF. Written as DNA, the CDR3 is TGTGCCTCAAAGTGGGTCAGGGACGAAGCTTTCTTT.

The chain recombines TRBV30 with TRBJ1-5; D is uncertain. The germline V and J ends were trimmed by 0 bases and 0 bases, with 9 bases remaining between them. CDR1 is GTSNPN and CDR2 is SVGIG in the germline V gene (reference sequence). The CDR3 has 15 amino acids. The CDR3 coding sequence is TGTGCCTGGAGTGTGAGCGGACTTAGCAATCAGCCCCAGCATTTT. Encoded protein: CAWSVSGLSNQPQHF.